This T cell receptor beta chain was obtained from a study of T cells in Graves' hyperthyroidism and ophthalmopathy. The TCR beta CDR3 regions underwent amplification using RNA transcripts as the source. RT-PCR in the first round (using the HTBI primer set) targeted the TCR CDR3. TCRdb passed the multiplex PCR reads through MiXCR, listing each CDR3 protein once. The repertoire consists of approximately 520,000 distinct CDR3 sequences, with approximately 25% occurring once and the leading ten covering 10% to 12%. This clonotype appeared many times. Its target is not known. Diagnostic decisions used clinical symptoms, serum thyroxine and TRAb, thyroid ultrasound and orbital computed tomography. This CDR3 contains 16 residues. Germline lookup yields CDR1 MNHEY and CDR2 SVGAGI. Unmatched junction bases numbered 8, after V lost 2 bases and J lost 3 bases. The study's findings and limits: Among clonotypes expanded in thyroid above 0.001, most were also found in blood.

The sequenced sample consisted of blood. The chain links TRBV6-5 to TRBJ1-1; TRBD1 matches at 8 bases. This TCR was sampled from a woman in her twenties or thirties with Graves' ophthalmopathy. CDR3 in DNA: TGTGCCAGCAGTTACGGGACAGGCCTCACGGACACTGAAGCTTTCTTT. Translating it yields CASSYGTGLTDTEAFF.